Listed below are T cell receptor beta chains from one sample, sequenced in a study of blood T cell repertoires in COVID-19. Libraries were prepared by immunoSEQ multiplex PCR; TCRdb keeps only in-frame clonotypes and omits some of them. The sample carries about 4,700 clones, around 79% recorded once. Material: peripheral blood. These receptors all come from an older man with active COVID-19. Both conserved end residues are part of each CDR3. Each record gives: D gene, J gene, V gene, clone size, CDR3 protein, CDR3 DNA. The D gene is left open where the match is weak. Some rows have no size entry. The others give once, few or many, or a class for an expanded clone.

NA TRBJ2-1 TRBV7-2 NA CASSLEASSYNEQFF TGTGCCAGCAGCTTGGAAGCGTCCTCCTACAATGAGCAGTTCTTC
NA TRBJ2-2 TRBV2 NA CASSEARGFTGELFF TGTGCCAGCAGTGAAGCCCGGGGGTTCACCGGGGAGCTGTTTTTT
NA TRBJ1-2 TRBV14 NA CASSQGQGIEGYTF TGTGCCAGCAGCCAAGGTCAGGGGATCGAAGGCTACACCTTC
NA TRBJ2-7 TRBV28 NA CASSAPGGHEQYF TGTGCCAGCAGCGCACCTGGGGGCCACGAGCAGTACTTC
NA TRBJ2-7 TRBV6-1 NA CASSENGGASYEQYF TGTGCCAGCAGTGAAAACGGAGGGGCATCCTACGAGCAGTACTTC
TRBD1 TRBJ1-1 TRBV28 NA CASRETGYSEAFF TGTGCCAGCAGGGAGACAGGGTACTCTGAAGCTTTCTTT
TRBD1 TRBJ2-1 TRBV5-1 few CASSLGGTGDNEQFF TGCGCCAGCAGCTTGGGGGGGACAGGTGACAATGAGCAGTTCTTC
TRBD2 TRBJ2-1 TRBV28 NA CASSLRAGVINEQFF TGTGCCAGCAGTTTACGGGCGGGGGTGATCAATGAGCAGTTCTTC
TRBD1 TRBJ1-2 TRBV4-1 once CASTPSKGTGENYGYTF TGCGCCAGCACTCCATCAAAGGGAACAGGGGAGAACTATGGCTACACCTTC
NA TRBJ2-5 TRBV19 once CASTLQGGGETQYF TGTGCCAGTACCCTTCAGGGTGGAGGGGAGACCCAGTACTTC
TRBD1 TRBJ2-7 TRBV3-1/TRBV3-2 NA CASSLTGTGYEQYF TGTGCCAGCAGCCTAACCGGGACAGGCTACGAGCAGTACTTC
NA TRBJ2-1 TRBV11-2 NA CASREGAHEQFF TGTGCCAGCAGGGAGGGGGCACATGAGCAGTTCTTC
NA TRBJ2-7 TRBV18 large CASSNLNYEQYF TGTGCCAGCTCCAACCTAAATTACGAGCAGTACTTC
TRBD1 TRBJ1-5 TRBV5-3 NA CARSFHHGQAEHF TGTGCCAGAAGCTTCCATCACGGACAGGCTGAGCATTTT
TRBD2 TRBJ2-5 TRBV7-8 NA CASSSQTSGGEETQYF TGTGCCAGCAGCTCCCAGACTAGCGGGGGCGAAGAGACCCAGTACTTC
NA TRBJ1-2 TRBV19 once CASRPTDVYGYTF TGTGCCAGTAGACCGACAGACGTTTATGGCTACACCTTC
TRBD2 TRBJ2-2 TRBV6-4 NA CASSESGANTGELFF TGTGCCAGCAGTGAAAGCGGGGCGAACACCGGGGAGCTGTTTTTT
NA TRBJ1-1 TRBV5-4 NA CASSIGGNTEAFF TGTGCCAGCAGCATAGGAGGGAACACTGAAGCTTTCTTT
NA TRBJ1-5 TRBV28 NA CASTQLDQPQHF TGTGCCAGCACCCAACTCGATCAGCCCCAGCATTTT
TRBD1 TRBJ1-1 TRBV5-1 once CASSLLSTGPYTEAFF TGCGCCAGCAGCCTACTCTCGACAGGGCCCTACACTGAAGCTTTCTTT
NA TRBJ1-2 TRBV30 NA CAWRGRGNYGYTF TGTGCCTGGAGAGGTAGAGGCAACTATGGCTACACCTTC
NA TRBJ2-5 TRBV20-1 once CSASWLQQETQYF TGCAGTGCTAGTTGGCTGCAGCAAGAGACCCAGTACTTC
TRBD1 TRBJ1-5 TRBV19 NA CASSIHRGPQPQHF TGTGCCAGTAGTATACACAGGGGGCCTCAGCCCCAGCATTTT
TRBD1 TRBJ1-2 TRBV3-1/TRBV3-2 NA CASSQPGQGLYGYTF TGTGCCAGCAGCCAGCCGGGACAGGGGCTCTATGGCTACACCTTC
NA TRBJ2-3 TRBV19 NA CASSPRTDTQYF TGTGCCAGTAGTCCTCGGACAGATACGCAGTATTTT
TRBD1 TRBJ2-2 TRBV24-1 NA CATSDLHAARTGNTGELFF TGTGCCACCAGTGATCTGCATGCGGCCCGGACAGGGAACACCGGGGAGCTGTTTTTT
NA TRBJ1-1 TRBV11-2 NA CASSLDPAENTEAFF TGTGCCAGCAGCTTAGACCCAGCGGAGAACACTGAAGCTTTCTTT
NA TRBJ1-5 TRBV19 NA CASSIGDYSNQPQHF TGTGCCAGTAGTATAGGGGACTATAGCAATCAGCCCCAGCATTTT
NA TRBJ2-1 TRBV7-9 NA CASSHPWGEQFF TGTGCCAGCAGCCACCCATGGGGCGAGCAGTTCTTC
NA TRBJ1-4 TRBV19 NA CASSIWQTNEKLFF TGTGCCAGTAGTATCTGGCAGACAAATGAAAAACTGTTTTTT
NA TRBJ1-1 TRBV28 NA CASSIREGRPEAFF TGTGCCAGCAGTATCAGGGAGGGTCGCCCTGAAGCTTTCTTT
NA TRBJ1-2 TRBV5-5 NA CASSPSQGYGYTF TGTGCCAGCAGCCCCTCACAGGGCTATGGCTACACCTTC
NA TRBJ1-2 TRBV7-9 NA CASSLGGGGYTF TGTGCCAGCAGCTTAGGCGGGGGAGGCTACACCTTC
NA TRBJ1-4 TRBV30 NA CAWSLYRGEKLFF TGTGCCTGGAGTCTGTACCGAGGTGAAAAACTGTTTTTT
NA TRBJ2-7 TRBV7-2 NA CASSLEFREQYF TGTGCCAGCAGCTTAGAGTTTCGGGAGCAGTACTTC
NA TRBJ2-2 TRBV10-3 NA CAIRPGLPGELFF TGTGCCATCAGGCCAGGGTTGCCCGGGGAGCTGTTTTTT
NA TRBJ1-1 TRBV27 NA CASSFGDGRYTEAFF TGTGCCAGCAGTTTCGGGGACGGGAGGTACACTGAAGCTTTCTTT
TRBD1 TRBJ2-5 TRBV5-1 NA CASHRDSKETQYF TGCGCCAGCCACCGGGACAGCAAAGAGACCCAGTACTTC
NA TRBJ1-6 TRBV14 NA CASSRLAGGNSPLHF TGTGCCAGCAGCCGACTCGCCGGTGGTAATTCACCCCTCCACTTT
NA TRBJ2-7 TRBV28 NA CASTPHSDRPVYEQYF TGTGCCAGCACCCCCCACTCTGACAGACCCGTATACGAGCAGTACTTC
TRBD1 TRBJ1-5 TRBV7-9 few CASSLATVQGAVNQPQHF TGTGCCAGCAGCTTAGCGACGGTCCAGGGGGCCGTCAATCAGCCCCAGCATTTT
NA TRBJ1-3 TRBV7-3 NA CASSLGSPGNTIYF TGTGCCAGCAGCCTCGGGTCGCCTGGAAACACCATATATTTT
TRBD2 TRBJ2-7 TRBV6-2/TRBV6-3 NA CASSYGLAGEYEQYF TGTGCCAGCAGTTACGGGCTAGCGGGGGAGTACGAGCAGTACTTC
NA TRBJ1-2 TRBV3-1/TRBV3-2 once CASSQGGWGGNGYTF TGTGCCAGCAGCCAAGGCGGGTGGGGAGGGAATGGCTACACCTTC
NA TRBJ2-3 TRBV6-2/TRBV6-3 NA CASSYQSTDTQYF TGTGCCAGCAGTTACCAGAGCACAGATACGCAGTATTTT
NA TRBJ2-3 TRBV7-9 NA CASSPLGDTQYF TGTGCCAGCAGCCCCCTGGGCGATACGCAGTATTTT
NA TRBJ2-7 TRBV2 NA CASIRVNGYEQYF TGTGCCAGCATCAGGGTGAATGGCTACGAGCAGTACTTC
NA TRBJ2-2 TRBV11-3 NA CASSLGFTNGELFF TGTGCCAGCAGCTTAGGATTCACAAACGGGGAGCTGTTTTTT
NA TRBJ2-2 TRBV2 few CASRAQGWNTGELFF TGTGCCAGCAGGGCACAGGGATGGAACACCGGGGAGCTGTTTTTT
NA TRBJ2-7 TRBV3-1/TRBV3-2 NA CASSQDYTTYEQYF TGTGCCAGCAGCCAAGATTACACTACCTACGAGCAGTACTTC
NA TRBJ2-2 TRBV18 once CASSPPGESTGELFF TGTGCCAGCTCACCACCCGGGGAGAGCACCGGGGAGCTGTTTTTT
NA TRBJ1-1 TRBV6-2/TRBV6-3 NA CASSRGMNTEAFF TGTGCCAGCAGCAGGGGTATGAACACTGAAGCTTTCTTT
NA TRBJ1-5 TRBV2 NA CASNWEYDQPQHF TGTGCCAGCAATTGGGAGTACGATCAGCCCCAGCATTTT